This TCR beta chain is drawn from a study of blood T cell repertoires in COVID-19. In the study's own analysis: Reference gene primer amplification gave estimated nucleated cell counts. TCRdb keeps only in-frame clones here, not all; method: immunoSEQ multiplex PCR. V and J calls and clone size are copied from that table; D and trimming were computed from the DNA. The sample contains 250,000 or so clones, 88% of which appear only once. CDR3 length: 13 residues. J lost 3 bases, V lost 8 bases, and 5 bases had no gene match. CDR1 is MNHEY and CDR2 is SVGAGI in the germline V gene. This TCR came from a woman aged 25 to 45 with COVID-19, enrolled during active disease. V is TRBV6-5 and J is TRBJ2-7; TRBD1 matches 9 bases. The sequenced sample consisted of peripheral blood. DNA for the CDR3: TGTGCCAGCCAACGGGGACAGGGCTACGAGCAGTACTTC. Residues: CASQRGQGYEQYF.